The rows below give T cell receptor beta chains drawn from one sample of a study of shared clonotypes between healthy human individuals. The method was immunoSEQ multiplex PCR; TCRdb's version includes in-frame clones alone and lacks a portion of them. The sample yields 2 million to 2.5 million clones, around 95% seen once. Sequencing input: naive CD4+ T cells sorted from blood. These receptor sequences come from a man younger than 30 in good health. The CDR3 runs from the conserved cysteine through the conserved F or W. The order of the fields is CDR3 length, J gene, V gene, D gene, clone size, CDR3 DNA, CDR3 protein. The D gene is left open where the match is weak. Where a row states a size, it is once, few, many or the class of an expanded clone; other rows omit it.

CDR3 length: 15
J gene: TRBJ2-1
V gene: TRBV5-1
D gene: TRBD2
clone size: NA
CDR3 DNA: TGCGCCAGCAGCGAACTAGCGGGGCCCTACAATGAGCAGTTCTTC
CDR3 protein: CASSELAGPYNEQFF

CDR3 length: 15
J gene: TRBJ1-2
V gene: TRBV10-3
D gene: TRBD1
clone size: NA
CDR3 DNA: TGTGCCATCAGTGCGATGACAGGGGGAAGCTATGGCTACACCTTC
CDR3 protein: CAISAMTGGSYGYTF

CDR3 length: 13
J gene: TRBJ2-6
V gene: TRBV6-1
D gene: NA
clone size: NA
CDR3 DNA: TGTGCCAGCATTAGGTCTGGGGCCAACGTCCTGACTTTC
CDR3 protein: CASIRSGANVLTF

CDR3 length: 15
J gene: TRBJ2-7
V gene: TRBV4-1
D gene: TRBD1
clone size: NA
CDR3 DNA: TGCGCCAGCAGCCCTACCGGGACAGGGTATAACGAGCAGTACTTC
CDR3 protein: CASSPTGTGYNEQYF

CDR3 length: 15
J gene: TRBJ2-5
V gene: TRBV4-3
D gene: NA
clone size: NA
CDR3 DNA: TGCGCCAGCAGCCAAGTAGTCACAGCTCAAGAGACCCAGTACTTC
CDR3 protein: CASSQVVTAQETQYF

CDR3 length: 13
J gene: TRBJ1-5
V gene: TRBV6-5
D gene: NA
clone size: NA
CDR3 DNA: TGTGCCAGCAGCCGGACAGTTAATCAGCCCCAGCATTTT
CDR3 protein: CASSRTVNQPQHF

CDR3 length: 15
J gene: TRBJ1-5
V gene: TRBV5-6
D gene: NA
clone size: NA
CDR3 DNA: TGTGCCAGCAGCTTGCTGGGAGCGAGCAATCAGCCCCAGCATTTT
CDR3 protein: CASSLLGASNQPQHF

CDR3 length: 13
J gene: TRBJ2-7
V gene: TRBV18
D gene: TRBD1
clone size: once
CDR3 DNA: TGTGCCAGCTCACCTCAGGGGGCCTACGAGCAGTACTTC
CDR3 protein: CASSPQGAYEQYF

CDR3 length: 14
J gene: TRBJ1-1
V gene: TRBV6-6
D gene: TRBD1
clone size: NA
CDR3 DNA: TGTGCCAGCAGTTGGGACAGGGCGAACACTGAAGCTTTCTTT
CDR3 protein: CASSWDRANTEAFF

CDR3 length: 15
J gene: TRBJ1-5
V gene: TRBV6-1
D gene: NA
clone size: NA
CDR3 DNA: TGTGCCAGCAGTGAATACAGGGAAGGCAATCAGCCCCAGCATTTT
CDR3 protein: CASSEYREGNQPQHF

CDR3 length: 17
J gene: TRBJ2-1
V gene: TRBV4-1
D gene: TRBD2
clone size: NA
CDR3 DNA: TGCGCCAGCAGCCGTCCCGGGACTAGCGGGAGGGGCAATGAGCAGTTCTTC
CDR3 protein: CASSRPGTSGRGNEQFF

CDR3 length: 14
J gene: TRBJ2-1
V gene: TRBV12-5
D gene: NA
clone size: NA
CDR3 DNA: TGTGCTAGTGGTATCGGAAGCTCCTACAATGAGCAGTTCTTC
CDR3 protein: CASGIGSSYNEQFF

CDR3 length: 15
J gene: TRBJ1-2
V gene: TRBV2
D gene: NA
clone size: NA
CDR3 DNA: TGTGCCAGCAGTGAAGTTATTGGACAGATCTATGGCTACACCTTC
CDR3 protein: CASSEVIGQIYGYTF

CDR3 length: 13
J gene: TRBJ1-3
V gene: TRBV30
D gene: NA
clone size: NA
CDR3 DNA: TGTGCCTGGGACCGATTCTCTGGAAACACCATATATTTT
CDR3 protein: CAWDRFSGNTIYF

CDR3 length: 15
J gene: TRBJ1-2
V gene: TRBV9
D gene: TRBD1
clone size: NA
CDR3 DNA: TGTGCCAGCAGCGGATCACAGGGGGTTGGCTATGGCTACACCTTC
CDR3 protein: CASSGSQGVGYGYTF

CDR3 length: 15
J gene: TRBJ2-7
V gene: TRBV5-4
D gene: TRBD1
clone size: NA
CDR3 DNA: TGTGCCAGCAGCTTGGCCGGGACAGGGGGGGACGAGCAGTACTTC
CDR3 protein: CASSLAGTGGDEQYF

CDR3 length: 13
J gene: TRBJ2-7
V gene: TRBV5-1
D gene: NA
clone size: NA
CDR3 DNA: TGCGCCAGCAGCTTTGCAGAGACCTACGAGCAGTACTTC
CDR3 protein: CASSFAETYEQYF

CDR3 length: 15
J gene: TRBJ2-6
V gene: TRBV10-3
D gene: NA
clone size: NA
CDR3 DNA: TGTGCCATCAGTGACTTGAGCTCTGGGGCCAACGTCCTGACTTTC
CDR3 protein: CAISDLSSGANVLTF

CDR3 length: 15
J gene: TRBJ2-7
V gene: TRBV7-2
D gene: TRBD1
clone size: NA
CDR3 DNA: TGTGCCAGCAGCTTAGCTCCGGGACAGGTTGGCGAGCAGTACTTC
CDR3 protein: CASSLAPGQVGEQYF

CDR3 length: 15
J gene: TRBJ1-5
V gene: TRBV7-2
D gene: NA
clone size: NA
CDR3 DNA: TGTGCCAGCAGCTTGGTCGCGGGAGGCAATCAGCCCCAGCATTTT
CDR3 protein: CASSLVAGGNQPQHF

CDR3 length: 15
J gene: TRBJ2-5
V gene: TRBV2
D gene: TRBD1
clone size: NA
CDR3 DNA: TGTGCCAGCAGTGAGGGACAGGGTCGTCAAGAGACCCAGTACTTC
CDR3 protein: CASSEGQGRQETQYF

CDR3 length: 14
J gene: TRBJ1-2
V gene: TRBV27
D gene: TRBD1
clone size: NA
CDR3 DNA: TGTGCCAGCAGCTTGGACAGGGGGGTCTATGGCTACACCTTC
CDR3 protein: CASSLDRGVYGYTF